These T cell receptor beta chains were read from a single sample in a study of PD-1 blockade in classical Hodgkin lymphoma. TCRdb's table, derived via immunoSEQ multiplex PCR, lists solely in-frame clones and lacks some. The data hold 20,000 to 25,000 clones, with around 94% observed a single time. Sequenced material: peripheral blood mononuclear cells (PBMCs). These receptors all stem from a human donor with classical Hodgkin lymphoma. Both conserved end residues are part of each CDR3. Each record gives: V gene, D gene, clone size, J gene, CDR3 protein, CDR3 DNA. The D gene is left open where the match is weak. Only some rows state a clone size, as once, few, many or a class for expanded clones.

TRBV6-6	TRBD2	-	TRBJ2-2	CASSWGLALTGELFF	TGTGCCAGCAGTTGGGGACTAGCCCTAACCGGGGAGCTGTTTTTT
TRBV9	TRBD2	-	TRBJ2-7	CASSAVPGLAGEQYF	TGTGCCAGCAGCGCCGTCCCGGGACTAGCGGGGGAGCAGTACTTC
TRBV5-1	-	-	TRBJ1-6	CASSLGDKGDNSPLHF	TGCGCCAGCAGCTTGGGCGACAAAGGGGATAATTCACCCCTCCACTTT
TRBV18	-	-	TRBJ2-2	CASSPRAGENTGELFF	TGTGCCAGCTCACCACGGGCTGGGGAGAACACCGGGGAGCTGTTTTTT
TRBV10-3	-	-	TRBJ2-5	CAISESTAQETQYF	TGTGCCATCAGTGAGTCGACAGCTCAAGAGACCCAGTACTTC
TRBV19	-	once	TRBJ1-5	CASSIGRGRNQPQHF	TGTGCCAGTAGTATTGGTCGGGGTAGGAATCAGCCCCAGCATTTT
TRBV5-8	TRBD1	-	TRBJ2-3	CAISGTGTDTQYF	TGTGCCATCTCCGGGACAGGGACAGATACGCAGTATTTT
TRBV4-3	TRBD1	once	TRBJ1-4	CASSQDYRGGDEKLFF	TGCGCCAGCAGCCAAGATTACAGGGGCGGGGATGAAAAACTGTTTTTT
TRBV20-1	TRBD1	-	TRBJ2-7	CSANRGYEQYF	TGCAGTGCTAACAGGGGCTACGAGCAGTACTTC
TRBV28	TRBD1	-	TRBJ1-4	CASRQIGTAINEKLFF	TGTGCCAGCAGGCAGATTGGGACAGCCATTAATGAAAAACTGTTTTTT
TRBV28	-	-	TRBJ2-1	CASRLKTGLFLNEQFF	TGTGCCAGCAGGCTGAAGACAGGTTTGTTTCTCAATGAGCAGTTCTTC
TRBV6-1	-	-	TRBJ1-2	CASSEVQGPRYGYTF	TGTGCCAGCAGTGAAGTCCAGGGGCCCCGGTATGGCTACACCTTC
TRBV27	TRBD2	-	TRBJ2-1	CASSLTAGHLGDEQFF	TGTGCCAGCAGTTTAACAGCGGGGCATCTTGGGGATGAGCAGTTCTTC
TRBV18	TRBD1	-	TRBJ1-1	CASSPSGTGMATEAFF	TGTGCCAGCTCGCCTTCCGGGACAGGTATGGCCACTGAAGCTTTCTTT
TRBV30	-	-	TRBJ1-2	CAWSDSLSGGYTF	TGTGCCTGGAGTGACTCCCTAAGTGGTGGCTACACCTTC
TRBV6-1	-	-	TRBJ1-2	CASSSRRGYTF	TGTGCCAGCAGCAGTAGGAGGGGCTACACCTTC
TRBV5-4	-	-	TRBJ2-5	CASSLNAGSETQYF	TGTGCCAGCAGCTTGAATGCAGGGTCCGAGACCCAGTACTTC
TRBV21-1	-	-	TRBJ2-7	CASSNRDSIYEQYF	TGTGCCAGCAGCAACCGGGACAGTATCTACGAGCAGTACTTC
TRBV19	-	once	TRBJ2-7	CASSIAFTSYEQYF	TGTGCCAGTAGTATCGCGTTTACCTCCTACGAGCAGTACTTC
TRBV19	TRBD1	-	TRBJ1-2	CASNTGGNYGYTF	TGTGCCAGTAACACAGGGGGGAACTATGGCTACACCTTC